This T cell receptor beta chain stems from a study of post-analysis software for immune sequencing data. Of note for this clonotype: Its cognate antigen is unknown.

TCR beta libraries were prepared from cDNA with unique molecular identifiers. Some 500,000 cDNA molecules were obtained per 1 to 10 million input T cells. Using its own MiXCR run on the PCR reads, TCRdb lists one record per CDR3 protein. The sample lists some 800,000 distinct CDR3 sequences; just over 45% were seen once. Findings and limits, study-wide: Controls had significantly higher normalized Chao1 diversity than multiple sclerosis patients. Four or five TRBV segments (TRBV5-6, TRBV5-1 and TRBV20-1 among them) occurred more frequently in patients than in controls.

Germline CDR1 reads SQVTM; CDR2 reads ANQGSEA. V lost 7 bases to trimming and J lost 9 bases; unmatched junction nucleotides: 12. The CDR3 is 15 amino acids. The chain links TRBV29-1 to TRBJ2-1, with 13 bases lining up with TRBD2. This clonotype was obtained from a girl aged 5-17 years with multiple sclerosis. Input material: blood. The CDR3 protein is CSATLLAGGQREQFF. The CDR3 DNA is TGCAGCGCAACACTACTAGCGGGAGGGCAGCGTGAGCAGTTCTTC.